The 12 T cell receptor beta chains below come from one sample, sequenced in a study of vaccination effects on CD4 cells after COVID-19. These receptors' targets are unknown. With the ViraFEST assay, the study expanded antigen-specific CD4+ T cells using viral peptide pools, then sequenced them. CD4+ T cell isolation took place after more than eight days of culture. This person's SARS-CoV-2 infection, confirmed by PCR, occurred between March and December 2020. Sequencing used immunoSEQ multiplex PCR; TCRdb keeps in-frame clones, though not all of them. The repertoire has about 20,000 clones, roughly 74% of them found once; the top ten carry 16%. The specimen was CD4+ T cells from PBMCs cultured with SARS-CoV-2 spike peptides, collected before COVID-19 vaccination. These receptor sequences come from a human donor who had a prior SARS-CoV-2 infection.

This clone has just a few counts. V gene TRBV5-1 combines with J gene TRBJ2-1; 9 bases are a match to TRBD2. CDR1 SGHRS and CDR2 YFSETQ come from the germline V gene. The CDR3 contains 15 residues. The J segment lost 4 bases and the V segment lost 0 bases, leaving 2 bases of the junction unmatched. The DNA of the CDR3 is TGCGCCAGCAGCTTGGTAGCGGGGGAATACAATGAGCAGTTCTTC. Its protein product is CASSLVAGEYNEQFF.

CDR3 protein: CSVTASGRDTQYF. CDR3 nucleotide sequence: TGCAGCGTGACCGCTAGCGGGAGGGATACGCAGTATTTT. V is TRBV29-1 and J is TRBJ2-3, with 11 bases aligning to TRBD2. J gave up 6 bases and V 6 bases, and 5 bases lay outside the gene matches. The CDR3 sequence is 13 residues long. Germline-derived CDR1 and CDR2 are SQVTM and ANQGSEA.

This chain connects TRBV7-2 to TRBJ2-3, with TRBD2 as a possible D gene (6 bases). Trimming left V 0 bases short and J 2 bases short, with 15 bases between. This CDR3 is 17 amino acids long. Germline CDR1 SGHTA, CDR2 FQGNSA. CDR3 protein: CASSLAGGWKDTDTQYF. In DNA, the CDR3 is TGTGCCAGCAGCTTAGCGGGGGGTTGGAAAGACACAGATACGCAGTATTTT. Supplemented by reference TRBV7-2 and TRBJ2-3, the full variable domain reads GAGVSQSPSNKVTEKGKDVELRCDPISGHTALYWYRQSLGQGLEFLIYFQGNSAPDKSGLPSDRFSAERTGGSVSTLTIQRTQQEDSAVYLCASSLAGGWKDTDTQYFGPGTRLTVL.

The rearrangement links TRBV11-2 to TRBJ2-7, with D possibly being TRBD2 (5 bases). Trimming removed 1 base from V and 6 bases from J, with 16 bases in between. Germline values: CDR1 SGHAT, CDR2 FQNNGV. The CDR3 contains 15 residues. CDR3 sequence (DNA): TGTGCCAGCAGCTTAGGAGGAGGTTCGGTCTTCGAGCAGTACTTC. This codes for CASSLGGGSVFEQYF.

The chain joins TRBV5-4 to TRBJ2-3; 7 bases agree with TRBD1. The J segment lost 2 bases and the V segment lost 0 bases, leaving 3 bases of the junction unmatched. Germline CDR1 reads SGHNT; CDR2 reads YYREEE (reference sequence). The CDR3 sequence is 15 residues long. The CDR3 loop reads CASSLAGTATDTQYF. DNA of the CDR3: TGTGCCAGCAGCTTGGCCGGGACAGCCACAGATACGCAGTATTTT. The entire variable domain, with the rest obtained from reference TRBV5-4 and TRBJ2-3, is as follows: ETGVTQSPTHLIKTRGQQVTLRCSSQSGHNTVSWYQQALGQGPQFIFQYYREEENGRGNFPPRFSGLQFPNYSSELNVNALELDDSALYLCASSLAGTATDTQYFGPGTRLTVL.

The rearrangement links TRBV4-2 to TRBJ1-4, with D uncertain. This CDR3 is built from 16 residues. V lost 0 bases and J 8 bases, leaving 16 bases between the germline ends. The germline CDR1 and CDR2 sequences are LGHNA and YNFKEQ. The CDR3 protein is CASSQEGTPLGEKLFF. The CDR3 DNA sequence: TGTGCCAGCAGCCAAGAGGGAACTCCTCTTGGCGAAAAACTGTTTTTT.

The V gene is TRBV7-9, the J gene TRBJ2-1, with 7 bases identical to TRBD1. The trim removed 1 base at V and 10 bases at J, leaving 13 bases unmatched. Germline-derived CDR1 and CDR2 are SEHNR and FQNEAQ (reference sequence). This CDR3 comprises 16 residues. The CDR3 bases are TGTGCCAGCAGCTTAGTAGACAGGGCCGTAGTCAAGGAGCAGTTCTTC. Translating it yields CASSLVDRAVVKEQFF.

CDR3 coding DNA: TGTGCCACCAGTGAACGACAGGGGAATGGCTACACCTTC. Translated: CATSERQGNGYTF. V gene TRBV24-1 combines with J gene TRBJ1-2; TRBD1 aligns across 8 bases. From germline, CDR1 is KGHDR and CDR2 SFDVKD. The CDR3 extends over 13 amino acids. Trimming cost V 4 bases and J 6 bases; bases outside gene matches: 3.

The chain links TRBV6-5 to TRBJ2-5; a possible D gene is TRBD1 (5 bases). V was trimmed by 8 bases and J by 1 base, leaving 14 bases between them. The germline gives CDR1 MNHEY, CDR2 SVGAGI. The CDR3 is 14 amino acids. DNA of the CDR3: TGTGCCAGCTCAACAGGAAGACTCCAAGAGACCCAGTACTTC. As protein: CASSTGRLQETQYF.

The rearrangement links TRBV19 to TRBJ1-5; 7 bases agree with TRBD1. The V segment lost 6 bases and the J segment 5 bases; nucleotides outside the gene matches: 10. CDR1 and CDR2 from the germline V gene are LNHDA and SQIVND (reference sequence). The CDR3 sequence is 15 residues long. CDR3 DNA: TGTGCCAGTAGCGGGAACCAGGGGGGATATCAGCCCCAGCATTTT. Its protein is CASSGNQGGYQPQHF.

The V and J genes are TRBV6-5 and TRBJ2-5; no firm D call. V lost 5 bases to trimming and J lost 1 base, with 8 bases between them. CDR1 MNHEY and CDR2 SVGAGI come from the germline V gene. The CDR3 is 13 amino acids. The CDR3 loop reads CASSPQLQETQYF. The CDR3 DNA follows: TGTGCCAGCAGTCCACAACTCCAAGAGACCCAGTACTTC.

This sequence joins TRBV7-6 and TRBJ1-1; 8 positions match TRBD1. The V gene's germline CDR1 is SGHVS and CDR2 FNYEAQ. The CDR3 covers 13 residues. With V trimmed by 3 bases and J by 3 bases, 0 bases remained unmatched. The CDR3 region is CASSLTGDTEAFF. The CDR3 DNA reads TGTGCCAGCAGCTTGACAGGGGACACTGAAGCTTTCTTT.